One and the same sample provided the 19 T cell receptor beta chains below, sequenced in a study of cytomegalovirus exposure and HLA in healthy donors. Both 60 Vbeta primers and 13 Jbeta primers went into the PCR. Produced via immunoSEQ multiplex PCR; TCRdb's table is partial and in-frame only. The table counts about 110,000 clones; around 3.9% lies in the top ten. The sample was PBMCs. The receptors shown here come from a man younger than 30 in good health and CMV-seronegative.

The chain recombines TRBV6-1 with TRBJ2-7, with 8 positions matching TRBD1. V shed 6 bases, J shed 1 base, and the junction held 5 bases outside the gene matches. This CDR3 spans 14 amino acids. Germline CDR1 is MNHNS and CDR2 is SASEGT. Here the CDR3 reads CASRLQGGSYEQYF. The CDR3 nucleotides read TGTGCCAGCAGGTTACAGGGGGGATCCTACGAGCAGTACTTC.

The genes are TRBV5-1 and TRBJ2-7, with 9 positions matching TRBD1. Trimming removed 3 bases from V and 2 bases from J; junction bases left unmatched: 6. This CDR3 region has 15 residues. CDR1 and CDR2 (germline): SGHRS, YFSETQ. DNA of the CDR3: TGCGCCAGCAGCTCCGGGACAGGGTCTACCTACGAGCAGTACTTC. Protein product: CASSSGTGSTYEQYF.

CDR3 residues: CASSLVAGSSYEQYF. The CDR3 region has the DNA TGTGCCAGCAGTTTAGTCGCGGGTAGCTCCTACGAGCAGTACTTC. V usage is TRBV28 and J usage is TRBJ2-7, with a tentative D call TRBD2 (5 bases). This CDR3 is 15 amino acids long. The germline CDR1 and CDR2 sequences are MDHEN and SYDVKM. V was cut by 2 bases and J by 0 bases, with 11 bases left in between.

On this clone itself: At one of its ends the junction is not consistent with the germline gene, which may arise from a read error. The chain links TRBV7-3 to TRBJ2-1; D not certain. Per the germline V gene, CDR1 is SGHTA and CDR2 is FQGTGA. The length of the CDR3 is 12 residues. CDR3 sequence: CASSLTTGEQFF. The CDR3 DNA follows: TGTGCCAGCAGCCTAACTACGGGTGAGCAGTTCTTC.

This chain links TRBV19 with TRBJ2-2, with TRBD1 matching over 8 bases. Germline loops: CDR1 LNHDA, CDR2 SQIVND (reference sequence). The CDR3 is made up of 14 amino acids. V was clipped by 1 base and J by 6 bases; unmatched bases: 1. Here the CDR3 reads CASSIGQGSGELFF. For the CDR3, the DNA is TGTGCCAGTAGTATAGGACAGGGGTCCGGGGAGCTGTTTTTT.

The rearrangement uses TRBV6-5 and TRBJ1-1; 8 nucleotides agree with TRBD1. The V segment lost 5 bases and the J segment 8 bases; nucleotides outside the gene matches: 10. The CDR3 covers 14 residues. Germline loops: CDR1 MNHEY, CDR2 SVGAGI. In DNA form, the CDR3 reads TGTGCCAGCAGTGGATGGGACAGGTCCGGGGAAGCTTTCTTT. Its translation is CASSGWDRSGEAFF.

The V call is TRBV7-9, the J call TRBJ2-5; no reliable D call. The DNA matches TRBJ2-7 better at its end, which makes the J call doubtful. CDR1 is SEHNR and CDR2 is FQNEAQ in the germline V gene (reference sequence). CDR3 length: 16 amino acids. The chain's CDR3 is CASSLGSADFFVEQYF. In DNA, the CDR3 is TGTGCCAGCAGCTTAGGCAGCGCAGACTTTTTTGTCGAGCAGTACTTC.

The V and J genes are TRBV13 and TRBJ1-5; no definite D call. Germline V gene lookup returns CDR1 PRHDT and CDR2 FYEKMQ (reference sequence). Trimming pared 6 bases from V and 0 bases from J, leaving 9 bases between. The CDR3 is 14 amino acids. CDR3 DNA: TGTGCCAGCAGGAGAGGAGGTAGCAATCAGCCCCAGCATTTT. Translated, it gives CASRRGGSNQPQHF.

The chain's CDR3 is CSVGQTGELFF. DNA for the CDR3: TGCAGCGTCGGACAGACCGGGGAGCTGTTTTTT. The chain combines TRBV29-1 with TRBJ2-2; D perhaps matches TRBD1 (6 bases). Germline V lookup: CDR1 SQVTM, CDR2 ANQGSEA. V lost 6 bases and J lost 5, with 7 bases in between. The CDR3 runs to 11 residues.

J is TRBJ2-5 and V is TRBV28; TRBD2 matches at 7 bases. CDR3 length equals 19 residues. Looked up from germline, CDR1 is MDHEN and CDR2 is SYDVKM. The V gene end was trimmed by 2 bases and the J gene end by 2 bases; junction bases not matched to a gene: 17. The CDR3 here is CASSLRGEWLADLQETQYF. CDR3 in DNA: TGTGCCAGCAGTTTAAGAGGAGAATGGCTAGCGGACCTACAAGAGACCCAGTACTTC.

The gene calls are TRBV7-9 and TRBJ2-1; no reliable D call. Germline V lookup: CDR1 SEHNR, CDR2 FQNEAQ (reference sequence). Trimming shortened V by 6 bases and J by 5 bases, and 14 bases separated the two germline ends. The CDR3 loop spans 14 amino acids. DNA of the CDR3: TGTGCCAGCAGAACCTCCACCGGAGACAATGAGCAGTTCTTC. Translating it yields CASRTSTGDNEQFF.

V usage is TRBV5-6 and J usage is TRBJ2-7, with TRBD2 as a possible D gene (6 bases). Germline V gives CDR1 SGHDT, CDR2 YYEEEE. Trimming took off 6 bases at V and 1 base at J, with 14 bases between the two ends. The CDR3 runs 14 residues. The CDR3 sequence: CASTPRGISYEQYF. The CDR3 DNA reads as TGTGCCAGCACCCCTCGGGGGATTTCCTACGAGCAGTACTTC.

The V call is TRBV9, the J call TRBJ2-3; D perhaps matches TRBD2 (6 bases). With 3 bases removed from V and 5 bases from J, the gap between germline ends came to 16 bases. This CDR3 comprises 15 residues. Per the germline V gene, CDR1 is SGDLS and CDR2 is YYNGEE. As DNA, the CDR3 is TGTGCCAGCAGCGAGGACGGGCGGGGAGTAGATACGCAGTATTTT. Translation: CASSEDGRGVDTQYF. The complete variable domain, with remaining parts taken from reference TRBV9 and TRBJ2-3, reads DSGVTQTPKHLITATGQRVTLRCSPRSGDLSVYWYQQSLDQGLQFLIQYYNGEERAKGNILERFSAQQFPDLHSELNLSSLELGDSALYFCASSEDGRGVDTQYFGPGTRLTVL.

The chain carries TRBV25-1 and TRBJ2-5; D is ambiguous. CDR3 length: 11 amino acids. Trimming stripped 0 bases from V and 11 bases from J, with 7 bases between. Looked up from germline, CDR1 is MGHDK and CDR2 is SYGVNS. This chain's CDR3 is CASSEYYEQYF. The CDR3 nucleotides read TGTGCCAGCAGTGAATACTATGAGCAGTACTTC.

The chain recombines TRBV7-9 with TRBJ2-3, with 8 bases matching TRBD2. Unmatched junction bases numbered 14, after V lost 5 bases and J lost 4 bases. The germline V gene has CDR1 SEHNR and CDR2 FQNEAQ (reference sequence). The CDR3 is 17 amino acids. The CDR3 reads CASSPQRRAGDADTQYF. DNA for the CDR3: TGTGCCAGCAGCCCCCAGAGGCGAGCGGGAGACGCAGATACGCAGTATTTT.

V is TRBV2 and J is TRBJ1-6; 7 bases line up with TRBD1. The J segment lost 5 bases and the V segment lost 0 bases, leaving 1 base of the junction unmatched. CDR1 and CDR2 from the germline V gene are SNHLY and FYNNEI. The CDR3 runs 15 residues. The CDR3: CASSEAGQNNSPLHF. The CDR3, as DNA: TGTGCCAGCAGTGAAGCGGGACAGAATAATTCACCCCTCCACTTT. Filled out from reference TRBV2 and TRBJ1-6, the complete variable domain reads EPEVTQTPSHQVTQMGQEVILRCVPISNHLYFYWYRQILGQKVEFLVSFYNNEISEKSEIFDDQFSVERPDGSNFTLKIRSTKLEDSAMYFCASSEAGQNNSPLHFGNGTRLTVT.

The genes are TRBV9 and TRBJ2-7; 11 bases agree with TRBD2. The V segment lost 2 bases and the J segment 5 bases; nucleotides outside the gene matches: 3. The CDR3 is made up of 14 amino acids. Germline V gene data show CDR1 as SGDLS and CDR2 as YYNGEE. In DNA form, the CDR3 reads TGTGCCAGCAGCGTTAGCGGGAGGGCAGACGAGCAGTACTTC. This translates into CASSVSGRADEQYF.

The genes are TRBV6-5 and TRBJ1-1; D perhaps matches TRBD1 (6 bases). The CDR3 contains 13 residues. The germline V and J ends were trimmed by 6 bases and 3 bases, with 11 bases remaining between them. Germline values: CDR1 MNHEY, CDR2 SVGAGI. This chain's CDR3 is CASRQQGYTEAFF. CDR3 DNA sequence: TGTGCCAGCAGGCAACAGGGTTACACTGAAGCTTTCTTT.

The chain couples TRBV6-6 to TRBJ2-6; D call uncertain. The V gene lost 1 base and the J gene lost 1 base, with 5 bases spanning the gap. This CDR3 has 15 amino acids. Germline V gives CDR1 MNHNY, CDR2 SVGAGI (reference sequence). The CDR3 loop is CASSYYQSGANVLTF. The CDR3 coding sequence is TGTGCCAGCAGTTACTATCAGTCTGGGGCCAACGTCCTGACTTTC.